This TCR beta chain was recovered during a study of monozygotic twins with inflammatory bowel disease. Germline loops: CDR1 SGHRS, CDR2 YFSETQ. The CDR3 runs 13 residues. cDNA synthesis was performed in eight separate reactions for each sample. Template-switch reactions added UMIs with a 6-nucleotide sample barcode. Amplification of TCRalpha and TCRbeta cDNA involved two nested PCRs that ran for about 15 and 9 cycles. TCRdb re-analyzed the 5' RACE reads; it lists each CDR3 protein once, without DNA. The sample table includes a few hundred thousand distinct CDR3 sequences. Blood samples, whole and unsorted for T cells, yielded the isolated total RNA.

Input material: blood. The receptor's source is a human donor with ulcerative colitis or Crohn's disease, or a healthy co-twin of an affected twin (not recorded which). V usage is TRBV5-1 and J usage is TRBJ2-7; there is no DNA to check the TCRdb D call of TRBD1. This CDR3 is CASSGTGFYEQYF.